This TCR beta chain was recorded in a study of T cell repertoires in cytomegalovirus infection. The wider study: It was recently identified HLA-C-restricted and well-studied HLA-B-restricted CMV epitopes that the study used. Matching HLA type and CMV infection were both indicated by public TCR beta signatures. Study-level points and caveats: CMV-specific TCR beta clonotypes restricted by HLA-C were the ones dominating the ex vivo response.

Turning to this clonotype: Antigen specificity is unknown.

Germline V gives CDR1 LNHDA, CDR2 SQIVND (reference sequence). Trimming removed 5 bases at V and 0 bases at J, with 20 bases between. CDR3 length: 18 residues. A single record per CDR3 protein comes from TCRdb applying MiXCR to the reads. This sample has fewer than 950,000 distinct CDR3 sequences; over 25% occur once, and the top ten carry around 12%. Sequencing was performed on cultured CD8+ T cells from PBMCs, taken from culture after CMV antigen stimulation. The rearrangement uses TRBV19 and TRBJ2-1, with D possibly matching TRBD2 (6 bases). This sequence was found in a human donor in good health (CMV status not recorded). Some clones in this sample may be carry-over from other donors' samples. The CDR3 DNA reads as TGTGCCAGTAGTGCCTCTCCGGGACTTAAAAGCTCCTACAATGAGCAGTTCTTC. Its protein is CASSASPGLKSSYNEQFF.